One sample yielded the 26 T cell receptor beta chains listed below, sequenced in a study of T cells in Graves' hyperthyroidism and ophthalmopathy. Authors of the study amplified TCR beta CDR3 regions from RNA transcripts. The HTBI set primed first-round TCR CDR3 RT-PCR. TCRdb used MiXCR to reprocess the multiplex PCR reads, holding one entry per CDR3 protein. The table lists about 560,000 distinct CDR3 sequences, roughly 14% of them singletons, with 7.3% in the top ten. Source material: blood. These receptors all come from a woman in her 30s with Graves' hyperthyroidism.

The chain couples TRBV6-2 or TRBV6-3 to TRBJ2-3; no clear D. The germline V gene has CDR1 MNHEY and CDR2 SVGEGT. V lost 11 bases and J lost 10, with 19 bases in between. The CDR3 totals 12 residues. CDR3 protein: CAATQRDGPQYF. Here the CDR3 DNA reads TGTGCCGCAACACAGCGCGACGGGCCGCAGTATTTT.

This clonotype was seen many times. The chain carries TRBV7-6 and TRBJ2-1; D might be TRBD2 (5 bases). The length of the CDR3 is 13 residues. Germline loops: CDR1 SGHVS, CDR2 FNYEAQ. Trimming pared 1 base from V and 10 bases from J, leaving 11 bases between. CDR3: CASSLVLGGEQFF. The DNA for the CDR3 is TGTGCCAGCAGCTTAGTATTAGGCGGGGAGCAGTTCTTC. The variable domain in full, with the rest retrieved from reference TRBV7-6 and TRBJ2-1, is GAGVSQSPRYKVTKRGQDVALRCDPISGHVSLYWYRQALGQGPEFLTYFNYEAQQDKSGLPNDRFSAERPEGSISTLTIQRTEQRDSAMYRCASSLVLGGEQFFGPGTRLTVL.

This clonotype was seen a single time. V and J are TRBV29-1 and TRBJ2-4, with D uncertain. Germline loops: CDR1 SQVTM, CDR2 ANQGSEA. V was shortened by 2 bases and J by 5 bases, with 1 base between the two germline ends. This CDR3 is built from 10 residues. The CDR3 DNA reads as TGCAGCGTTGAACAAAACATTCAGTACTTC. This gives the protein CSVEQNIQYF.

The rearrangement joins TRBV19 to TRBJ1-2, with D perhaps matching TRBD1 (5 bases). Germline-derived CDR1 and CDR2 are LNHDA and SQIVND (reference sequence). The CDR3 length is 15 residues. The V end lost 6 bases, the J end lost 4 bases, and 18 bases lay between the germline ends. The CDR3 DNA follows: TGTGCCAGTAGCCAGGACACCGAGGTATTCTATGGCTACACCTTC. Translation gives CASSQDTEVFYGYTF.

This clonotype was found many times. The chain combines TRBV18 with TRBJ1-5; D unclear. Germline V gives CDR1 KGHSH, CDR2 LQKENI. Trimming removed 2 bases from V and 0 bases from J, with 11 bases in between. The CDR3 totals 16 residues. CDR3 protein: CASSPSPRHSNQPQHF. CDR3 sequence (DNA): TGTGCCAGCTCACCAAGCCCCAGACATAGCAATCAGCCCCAGCATTTT.

This clonotype was seen repeatedly, ten times or more. This chain links TRBV12-5 with TRBJ2-5; 9 bases fit TRBD2. Germline V CDR1 and CDR2: LGHNT, FRNRAP. Germline trimming cut 7 bases from V and 4 bases from J; bases unmatched to any gene: 10. This CDR3 contains 15 residues. DNA for the CDR3: TGTGCTAGTGCCACCAGGGCTAGCGGGATAGAGACCCAGTACTTC. It codes for CASATRASGIETQYF.

This clonotype was seen a handful of times. The chain carries TRBV20-1 and TRBJ2-7, with D perhaps assigned TRBD1 or TRBD2 (5 bases each). Deletions cut 6 bases from V and 1 base from J, with 22 bases between. The germline CDR1 and CDR2 sequences are DFQATT and SNEGSKA (reference sequence). This CDR3 spans 16 amino acids. CDR3 region: CSASGPQGRASYEQYF. For the CDR3, the DNA is TGCAGTGCCTCCGGCCCGCAGGGACGAGCATCCTACGAGCAGTACTTC.

This clonotype was seen many times. The V and J genes are TRBV6-2 or TRBV6-3 and TRBJ2-5; D uncertain. Germline V lookup: CDR1 MNHEY, CDR2 SVGEGT. V was cut by 4 bases and J by 3 bases, with 9 bases left in between. This CDR3 has 13 amino acids. CDR3 bases: TGTGCCAGCAGTTCATATGAAAAAGAGACCCAGTACTTC. Residues: CASSSYEKETQYF.

This clonotype came up many times. V usage is TRBV12-3 or TRBV12-4 and J usage is TRBJ1-1, with 7 bases identical to TRBD1. The CDR3 spans 14 residues. The junction had 6 bases not matched to a gene; V was cut back by 2 bases and J by 6 bases. The CDR3 spells CASSLQGGAAEAFF. DNA for the CDR3: TGTGCCAGCAGTTTACAGGGGGGAGCGGCTGAAGCTTTCTTT.

This rearrangement joins TRBV28 to TRBJ2-3; possible D gene TRBD2, 5 bases. The germline gives CDR1 MDHEN, CDR2 SYDVKM. The V and J ends lost 8 bases and 4 bases respectively, with 13 bases between them. The CDR3 spans 13 residues. The CDR3 loop reads CASFGDYSDTQYF. CDR3 DNA: TGTGCCAGCTTCGGGGATTATTCAGATACGCAGTATTTT.

There are many counts of this clonotype. This chain links TRBV20-1 with TRBJ2-1; 8 positions agree with TRBD2. The CDR3 contains 15 residues. The junction had 13 bases not matched to a gene; V was cut back by 5 bases and J by 7 bases. Germline V gene sequence: CDR1 DFQATT, CDR2 SNEGSKA (reference sequence). The CDR3 DNA follows: TGCAGTGCTGAACTGCCGGGACTAGGACAAAATGAGCAGTTCTTC. Its translation is CSAELPGLGQNEQFF.

This clonotype has a count of ten or more. The rearrangement uses TRBV2 and TRBJ2-3, with D possibly matching TRBD1 (5 bases). The ends were cut back, 6 bases at V and 4 bases at J, with 8 bases in the middle. CDR1 and CDR2 from the germline V gene are SNHLY and FYNNEI. The CDR3 contains 12 residues. The CDR3 sequence: CASSSGSDTQYF. CDR3 DNA sequence: TGTGCCAGCAGCTCAGGGTCAGATACGCAGTATTTT.

On this clonotype itself: At one of its ends the junction is not consistent with the germline gene, which may arise from a read error. The J gene is TRBJ2-7, the V gene TRBV10-3, with 7 bases that match TRBD2. CDR1 and CDR2 from the germline V gene are ENHRY and SYGVKD. The CDR3 has 14 amino acids. The CDR3 region is CASGVGGRAYEQHF. The CDR3 DNA sequence: TGTGCCAGCGGCGTGGGGGGGAGGGCCTACGAGCAGCACTTC.

This clonotype was seen many times. This chain uses TRBV2 with TRBJ1-1; 7 bases match TRBD1. V lost 6 bases to trimming and J lost 2 bases; unmatched junction nucleotides: 6. Germline V lookup: CDR1 SNHLY, CDR2 FYNNEI. The CDR3 consists of 14 residues. For the CDR3, the DNA is TGTGCCAGCAGACGGGACAGAGGAAACACTGAAGCTTTCTTT. This codes for CASRRDRGNTEAFF.

The chain joins TRBV30 to TRBJ2-5; tentative D call: TRBD1 (6 bases). CDR1 is GTSNPN and CDR2 is SVGIG in the germline V gene (reference sequence). The CDR3 totals 14 residues. V was trimmed by 5 bases and J by 1 base, leaving 14 bases between them. Written as DNA, the CDR3 is TGTGCCTGGGTTGGACAGACAAGCCAAGAGACCCAGTACTTC. As protein: CAWVGQTSQETQYF.

The rearrangement joins TRBV24-1 to TRBJ2-3; the match to TRBD2 covers 7 bases. The CDR3 has 15 amino acids. J gave up 2 bases and V 4 bases, and 5 bases lay outside the gene matches. Germline CDR1 reads KGHDR; CDR2 reads SFDVKD. The CDR3 DNA reads as TGTGCCACCAGTGACTCTAGCGGATACACAGATACGCAGTATTTT. Encoded protein: CATSDSSGYTDTQYF.

This chain uses TRBV7-9 with TRBJ2-1; no clear D gene. The CDR3 is made up of 16 amino acids. Per the germline V gene, CDR1 is SEHNR and CDR2 is FQNEAQ (reference sequence). V was pared by 4 bases and J by 5 bases, with 18 bases between. For the CDR3, the DNA is TGTGCCAGCAGCTCCCCCCTCCCATTAAGAAACAATGAGCAGTTCTTC. Residues: CASSSPLPLRNNEQFF.

The sample holds many counts of this clonotype. The V and J genes are TRBV11-2 and TRBJ2-1; 7 nucleotides align to TRBD2. The CDR3 spans 14 residues. V lost 10 bases and J lost 3; bases outside the gene matches: 9. Germline V gives CDR1 SGHAT, CDR2 FQNNGV. CDR3: CAITRGLVYNEQFF. As DNA, the CDR3 is TGTGCCATCACGCGCGGACTAGTCTACAATGAGCAGTTCTTC.

This clonotype was observed at least ten times. The chain links TRBV5-8 to TRBJ2-1; 8 bases are a match to TRBD2. The CDR3 spans 14 residues. The germline V gene encodes CDR1 SGHTS and CDR2 YDEGEE. Unmatched junction bases numbered 6, after V lost 6 bases and J lost 4 bases. The CDR3 loop is CASKGSGKYNEQFF. DNA for the CDR3: TGTGCCAGCAAGGGTAGCGGGAAGTACAATGAGCAGTTCTTC.

CDR3 amino acids: CASSTRTRTDTQYF. The CDR3 region has the DNA TGTGCCAGCAGCACCCGGACTCGCACAGATACGCAGTATTTT. The chain employs TRBV9 and TRBJ2-3, with D perhaps matching TRBD2 (5 bases). The V end lost 4 bases, the J end lost 1 base, and 10 bases lay between the germline ends. This CDR3 is built from 14 residues. Germline values: CDR1 SGDLS, CDR2 YYNGEE.

The gene calls are TRBV27 and TRBJ2-7; 8 positions agree with TRBD1. The V segment lost 4 bases and the J segment 7 bases; nucleotides outside the gene matches: 3. This CDR3 region has 12 residues. Germline CDR1 and CDR2: MNHEY and SMNVEV (reference sequence). CDR3 amino acids: CASSSGGWEQYF. The DNA for the CDR3 is TGTGCCAGCAGTTCAGGGGGCTGGGAGCAGTACTTC.

This clonotype came up many times. V usage is TRBV19 and J usage is TRBJ2-1, with TRBD1 identical over 12 bases. There are 17 residues in the CDR3. With V trimmed by 2 bases and J by 8 bases, 10 bases remained unmatched. Looked up from germline, CDR1 is LNHDA and CDR2 is SQIVND (reference sequence). The CDR3 coding sequence is TGTGCCAGTAGTATAACCGGGACAGGGGGCAGACGCTATGAGCAGTTCTTC. This sequence encodes CASSITGTGGRRYEQFF.

This clonotype was counted ten times or more. The chain joins TRBV2 to TRBJ2-7; D possibly matches TRBD1 or TRBD2 (5 bases each). Germline CDR1 SNHLY, CDR2 FYNNEI. The length of the CDR3 is 14 residues. V lost 0 bases and J lost 6, with 12 bases in between. The DNA for the CDR3 is TGTGCCAGCAGTGAAGCGCTTCGGGGCGGCGAGCAGTACTTC. This codes for CASSEALRGGEQYF.

This clonotype was picked up many times. The chain employs TRBV12-3 or TRBV12-4 and TRBJ1-2; 8 nucleotides line up with TRBD1. This CDR3 contains 14 residues. V gave up 4 bases and J gave up 6 bases; unmatched junction bases: 7. The CDR3 region has the DNA TGTGCCAGCAGTTCGCCGGGACAGGTCGATGGCTACACCTTC. It yields the protein CASSSPGQVDGYTF.

There are many counts of this clonotype. V usage is TRBV2 and J usage is TRBJ2-7; no definite D call. The CDR3 is 11 amino acids. Deletions cut 6 bases from V and 4 bases from J, with 7 bases between. Germline CDR1 is SNHLY and CDR2 is FYNNEI. CDR3 protein: CASRLGYEQYF. The CDR3 bases are TGTGCCAGCAGGCTAGGGTACGAGCAGTACTTC.

In its sample, this clonotype was seen a few times. This rearrangement joins TRBV12-3 or TRBV12-4 to TRBJ1-6, with a tentative D call TRBD1 (5 bases). The V end was cut by 5 bases, the J end by 6 bases, with 14 bases between. The CDR3 has 15 residues. The CDR3 DNA reads as TGTGCCAGCAGTCGTATTGGGGGGGGTAATTCACCCCTCCACTTT. Translation: CASSRIGGGNSPLHF.